The subject of this entry is one TCR beta chain. This record comes from a study of blood T cell repertoires in COVID-19. The CDR3 contains 15 residues. The germline V gene has CDR1 SNHLY and CDR2 FYNNEI. The junction had 6 bases not matched to a gene; V was cut back by 3 bases and J by 3 bases. TCRdb's copy holds only in-frame clones and misses some; the assay was immunoSEQ multiplex PCR. The sample shows 150,000 to 200,000 clones, around 91% of them seen only once. This clonotype was obtained from a man aged 50-60 years with acute or convalescent COVID-19. Sequencing was performed on peripheral blood. The V and J genes are TRBV2 and TRBJ2-7; 9 bases are shared with TRBD2. CDR3 region: CASSESLAGNYEQYF. As DNA, the CDR3 is TGTGCCAGCAGTGAGTCCCTAGCGGGGAACTACGAGCAGTACTTC. Complete variable domain (other parts from reference TRBV2 and TRBJ2-7): EPEVTQTPSHQVTQMGQEVILRCVPISNHLYFYWYRQILGQKVEFLVSFYNNEISEKSEIFDDQFSVERPDGSNFTLKIRSTKLEDSAMYFCASSESLAGNYEQYFGPGTRLTVT.